These T cell receptor beta chains were read from a single sample in a study of blood T cells in healthy people across ages. TCRdb passed the 5' RACE reads through MiXCR, listing each CDR3 protein once. The sample lists about 670,000 distinct CDR3 sequences; around two fifths were seen once. Sample: blood. The source is a man older than 75 in good health. The CDR3 runs from the conserved cysteine through the conserved F or W. D genes are given only for firm matches. A clone size is listed for some rows: how often the clone was seen (once, few, many), or a class if it is expanded.

D gene	V gene	J gene	clone size	CDR3 DNA	CDR3 protein
-	TRBV7-9	TRBJ2-2	-	TGTGCCAGCAGCGGAAACCTTAACACCGGGGGGCTGTTTTTT	CASSGNLNTGGLFF
-	TRBV2	TRBJ2-7	few	TGTGCCAGCGGGGACATGTTCTACGAGCAGTACTTC	CASGDMFYEQYF
TRBD2	TRBV11-2	TRBJ2-3	many	TGTGCCAGCAGCTCACCTCTAGCGGGGGGATACACAGATACGCAGTATTTT	CASSSPLAGGYTDTQYF
TRBD1	TRBV5-1	TRBJ1-4	few	TGCGCCAGCAGCCCCAGTGACAGGGGGGTTGCAACTAATGAAAAACTGTTTTTT	CASSPSDRGVATNEKLFF
-	TRBV6-1	TRBJ2-3	few	TGTGCCAGCAGTGAAGGGGTCGCAGATACGCAGTATTTT	CASSEGVADTQYF
TRBD1	TRBV6-5	TRBJ2-7	-	TGTGCCAGCAGTGGGGGACAGGGGGCCACCTACGAGCAGTACTTC	CASSGGQGATYEQYF
TRBD2	TRBV24-1	TRBJ2-3	-	TGTGCCACCAGTGACGGAAGCGGGAGGGTAACAGATACGCAGTATTTT	CATSDGSGRVTDTQYF
-	TRBV20-1	TRBJ1-4	-	TGCAGTGCTAGGTTGGGGCTGGCTAATGAAAAACTGTTTTTT	CSARLGLANEKLFF
-	TRBV30	TRBJ1-4	few	TGTGCCTCGAGGGGGGTTAATGAAAAACTGTTTTTT	CASRGVNEKLFF
-	TRBV7-2	TRBJ1-2	-	TGTGCCAGCAGCGTTACGGACGGGGCGACCTATGGCTACACCTTC	CASSVTDGATYGYTF
TRBD2	TRBV11-2	TRBJ2-7	once	TGTGCCAGCAGCTTCCTAGCGGGGGGGTCCTACGAGCAGTACTTC	CASSFLAGGSYEQYF
-	TRBV14	TRBJ2-5	-	TGTGCCAGCAGCCCGTATCGCACTCAGGACGGGACCCAGTACTTC	CASSPYRTQDGTQYF
-	TRBV28	TRBJ1-5	-	TGTGCCAGCAGTTTTCCAGTTCAGGCGGGCGTTCAGCCCCAGCATTTT	CASSFPVQAGVQPQHF
TRBD1	TRBV5-6	TRBJ2-7	-	TGTGCCAGCAGCTTCTTCACTCAGGGACAGGCTGGAGGCGAGCAGTACTTC	CASSFFTQGQAGGEQYF
TRBD1	TRBV15	TRBJ2-3	-	TGTGCCACCAAGGATCGGACAGGGAGTTTTACAGATACGCAGTATTTT	CATKDRTGSFTDTQYF
-	TRBV20-1	TRBJ2-7	few	TGCAGTGCTAGAAAAGACGGCACCTACGAGCAGTACTTC	CSARKDGTYEQYF
TRBD2	TRBV14	TRBJ2-7	-	TGTGCCAGCAGCCATAGGACTAGCTTTGCCGAGCAGTACTTC	CASSHRTSFAEQYF
-	TRBV24-1	TRBJ1-4	many	TGTGCCACCAGTGATGCCGGGACGGATGAAAAACTGTTTTTT	CATSDAGTDEKLFF
TRBD1	TRBV5-6	TRBJ1-2	-	TGTGCCAGCAGCTTGACGGGACAGAGCTATGGCTACACCTTC	CASSLTGQSYGYTF
TRBD1	TRBV11-2	TRBJ2-7	few	TGTGCCGGCTCTCCTAGGGGACAGGGGCTCTACGAGCAGTACTTC	CAGSPRGQGLYEQYF
-	TRBV25-1	TRBJ2-7	few	TGTGCCAGTCTAAGTATCTCCTACAATGAGCAGTACTTC	CASLSISYNEQYF
TRBD1	TRBV20-1	TRBJ2-4	many	TGCAGTGCTGCGACAGGGTCCGTCAAAAACATTCAGTACTTC	CSAATGSVKNIQYF
-	TRBV5-8	TRBJ2-1	-	TGTGCCAGCAGCTCCGAGTCCCGGCGGTACAATGAGCAGTTCTTC	CASSSESRRYNEQFF
-	TRBV12-3/TRBV12-4	TRBJ2-3	few	TGTGCCAGCAGCAGAGGGTACGCAGATACGCAGTATTTT	CASSRGYADTQYF
TRBD1	TRBV7-8	TRBJ2-7	many	TGTGCCAGCAGCTTAGCGTATGACGGACAGGGGGTCTCCTACGAGCAGTACTTC	CASSLAYDGQGVSYEQYF
-	TRBV27	TRBJ2-7	-	TGTGCCAGCAGTTTCCTAGGTTCCTACGAGCAGTACTTC	CASSFLGSYEQYF
TRBD1	TRBV27	TRBJ2-3	-	TGTGCCAGCAGTTTGAGGACAGGGGCCTCTCCGCAGTATTTT	CASSLRTGASPQYF
-	TRBV11-2	TRBJ2-6	-	TGTGCCAGCAGCTTAGATGTATGGCTATCTGGGGCCAGCGTCCTGACTTTC	CASSLDVWLSGASVLTF
-	TRBV12-3/TRBV12-4	TRBJ2-3	few	TGTGCCAGTAACCGGGTCACAGATACGCAGTATTTT	CASNRVTDTQYF
TRBD1	TRBV10-3	TRBJ2-5	few	TGTGCCGTCTCCGGGACAGGGATTCAAGAGACCCAGTACTTC	CAVSGTGIQETQYF
-	TRBV20-1	TRBJ2-1	few	TGCAGTGCTAGAGATAGGGCAGGTACCCACAATGAGCAGTTCTTC	CSARDRAGTHNEQFF
-	TRBV20-1	TRBJ2-1	-	TGCAGTGCTGGGGGGGGCCGGTTAAACAATGAGCAGTTCTTC	CSAGGGRLNNEQFF
-	TRBV7-2	TRBJ2-3	few	TGTGCCAGCAGCTTACGACCTCCCACAGATACGCAGTATTTT	CASSLRPPTDTQYF
-	TRBV5-5	TRBJ2-2	-	TGTGCCAGCAACCAACTCGGCACCGGGGAGCTGTTTTTT	CASNQLGTGELFF
-	TRBV20-1	TRBJ2-5	-	TGCAGTGCCAGAGGGTCTACCAGCCAAGAGACCCAGTACTTC	CSARGSTSQETQYF
-	TRBV10-2	TRBJ2-7	-	TGCGCCAGCAGTGAGTTGAGGGACGAGCAGTACTTC	CASSELRDEQYF
-	TRBV7-8	TRBJ1-2	-	TGTGCCAGCAGCTCGAGGACCGACGACGGCGAGGGCTACACCTTC	CASSSRTDDGEGYTF
-	TRBV5-1	TRBJ2-5	-	TGCGCCAGCAATTCGGGCGGCCCCCAGGAGACCCAGTACTTC	CASNSGGPQETQYF